This is a list of T cell receptor beta chains from one sample in a study of long-term antiretroviral therapy in people with HIV. Libraries were prepared by immunoSEQ multiplex PCR; TCRdb keeps only in-frame clonotypes and omits some of them. The sample shows roughly 30,000 clones, nearly 95% of them seen only once. The sample in question was unsorted PBMCs, obtained more than 6 years after starting antiretroviral therapy. These receptor sequences come from a man aged 25 to 40 with HIV. CDR3s include the opening cysteine and the closing phenylalanine or tryptophan. D genes are given only for firm matches. Where a row states a size, it is once, few, many or the class of an expanded clone; other rows omit it.

d_call j_call clone_size v_call cdr3_length cdr3_nt cdr3_aa
TRBD2 TRBJ2-7 NA TRBV7-2 13 TGTGCCAGCAGCTACGGGGGGGCCTACGAGCAGTACTTC CASSYGGAYEQYF
NA TRBJ1-4 once TRBV2 15 TGTGCCAGCTCGGTAGACCAGGGGCGGAATGAAAAACTGTTTTTT CASSVDQGRNEKLFF
TRBD1 TRBJ2-7 NA TRBV13 13 TGTGCCAGCAGCTCCGGACAGGGGAAAGGGTCGTCCTTC CASSSGQGKGSSF
NA TRBJ1-1 NA TRBV5-8 11 TGTGCCAGGGGGCGGGGCACTGAAGCTTTCTTT CARGRGTEAFF
NA TRBJ1-1 NA TRBV27 15 TGTGCCAGCAGCTCGGGGGTTCGGGACGCCGCTGAAGCTTTCTTT CASSSGVRDAAEAFF
NA TRBJ2-1 NA TRBV7-2 13 TGTGCCAGCAGCTTCCAGTTCTCAAATGAGCAGTTCTTC CASSFQFSNEQFF
NA TRBJ1-5 NA TRBV23-1 14 TGCGCCAGCTCGACAACTACTAGCAATCAGCCCCAGCATTTT CASSTTTSNQPQHF
NA TRBJ2-3 NA TRBV11-1 13 TGTGCCAGCAGCCCCGACCCTACAGATACGCAGTATTTT CASSPDPTDTQYF
TRBD2 TRBJ2-1 NA TRBV7-8 16 TGTGCCAGCAGCTTATCTCAGCGGGAACTCTACAATGAGCAGTTCTTC CASSLSQRELYNEQFF
TRBD1 TRBJ1-3 few TRBV6-6 16 TGTGCCAGCACCAGACAGGGGGGATTCTCTGGAAACACCATATATTTT CASTRQGGFSGNTIYF
TRBD1 TRBJ2-2 NA TRBV7-9 17 TGTGCCAGCAGCTTTTGGCGAGGACAGGGGAACACCGGGGAGCTGTTTTTT CASSFWRGQGNTGELFF
NA TRBJ1-1 NA TRBV11-2 13 TGTGCCAGCAGCTTAGGATTAGACACTGAAGCTTTCTTT CASSLGLDTEAFF
NA TRBJ2-1 NA TRBV5-1 13 TGCGCCAGCAGCTTGGCTACCCACAATGAGCAGTTCTTC CASSLATHNEQFF
NA TRBJ1-1 few TRBV5-1 13 TGCGCCAGCAGCTATACAGGCTACACTGAAGCTTTCTTT CASSYTGYTEAFF
NA TRBJ1-2 NA TRBV6-5 13 TGTGCCAGCAGTTTCTATCGGGCAGGTGGCTACACCTTC CASSFYRAGGYTF
NA TRBJ2-3 once TRBV9 13 TGTGCCAGCAGCGGGGGGGCCGGAGATACGCAGTATTTT CASSGGAGDTQYF
NA TRBJ1-5 NA TRBV19 16 TGTGCCAGTGGCGAAGCTAGACAGAGACTGAATCAGCCCCAGCATTTT CASGEARQRLNQPQHF
NA TRBJ1-1 NA TRBV6-5 15 TGTGCCAGCAGTCCAGCCAAGGGGAGGAACACTGAAGCTTTCTTT CASSPAKGRNTEAFF
NA TRBJ2-3 NA TRBV7-2 12 TGTGCCAGCAGCTCGACAGCCGATACGCAGTATTTT CASSSTADTQYF
NA TRBJ2-1 NA TRBV6-4 13 TGTGCCAGCAGTAGTACTACCTACAATGAGCAGTTCTTC CASSSTTYNEQFF
NA TRBJ1-6 NA TRBV5-1 12 TGCGCCAGCAGCTTGGAATCGGCACCCCTCCACTTT CASSLESAPLHF
NA TRBJ1-3 NA TRBV7-9 12 TGTGCCAGCAGCTTATTCGGCGACACCATATATTTT CASSLFGDTIYF
TRBD1 TRBJ2-7 NA TRBV7-3 15 TGTGCCAGCAGCTTGGGACCAGGGGGCTCCTACGAGCAGTACTTC CASSLGPGGSYEQYF
NA TRBJ2-3 NA TRBV2 13 TGTGCCAGCAACCCCTGGGGCACAGATACGCAGTATTTT CASNPWGTDTQYF
TRBD1 TRBJ1-1 NA TRBV14 19 TGTGCCAGCAGCCACAAGTTCGGGGTTTTAGGGACAGGGAACACTGAAGCTTTCTTT CASSHKFGVLGTGNTEAFF
TRBD2 TRBJ2-2 few TRBV27 17 TGTGCCAGCAGTTTAGGGCTAGCGGGAGGGCCAACCGGGGAGCTGTTTTTT CASSLGLAGGPTGELFF
NA TRBJ2-3 NA TRBV6-1 13 TGTGCCAGCAGTGGCTATTCCAGGGATACGCAGTATTTT CASSGYSRDTQYF
NA TRBJ1-2 NA TRBV15 12 TGTGCCACCAGCAGGGAAAATAGTGGCTACACCTTC CATSRENSGYTF
TRBD2 TRBJ2-5 NA TRBV5-1 14 TGCGCCAGCAGCCTCGGGACTAGCGAAGAGACCCAGTACTTC CASSLGTSEETQYF
NA TRBJ2-7 NA TRBV13 12 TGTGCCAGCAGCTTAGGCGGCTACGAGCAGTACTTC CASSLGGYEQYF
NA TRBJ1-2 NA TRBV29-1 13 TGCAGCGTTGGGCAGACGTCTAACTATGGCTACACCTTC CSVGQTSNYGYTF
NA TRBJ2-5 NA TRBV6-5 13 TGTGCCAGCAGTCCAAGGACGACGGAGACCCAGTACTTC CASSPRTTETQYF
NA TRBJ1-2 once TRBV4-1 15 TGCGCCAGCAGCCAAGACGGGGGGCGCGACTATGGCTACACCTTC CASSQDGGRDYGYTF